This T cell receptor beta chain is drawn from a study of memory CD8 T cells in hepatitis C reinfection. About the study: Late/post reinfection sampling occurred 12 to 24 weeks after detected reinfection.

V shed 1 base and J shed 8 bases, with 8 bases lying between them. This CDR3 comprises 12 residues. Per the germline V gene, CDR1 is SEHNR and CDR2 is FQNEAQ (reference sequence). Time point described: late/post reinfection, 12 to 24 weeks after detection. Sorted cells were sequenced directly ex vivo without any in vitro expansion. At all three reinfection time points, viable CD3+ CD8+ CD45RO- cells from a couple of donors served as controls. The protocol was immunoSEQ multiplex PCR, while the TCRdb copy is restricted to in-frame clones and leaves out a portion. This sample has some 46,000 clones, with about 91% found just once.

Material for sequencing was naive CD8+ T cells sorted from blood. This receptor was taken from a man between 18 and 29 years old with hepatitis C virus infection. This chain connects TRBV7-9 to TRBJ1-2; D may be TRBD1 (6 bases). In DNA form, the CDR3 reads TGTGCCAGCAGCTTAGGAGGGGGAGGCTACACCTTC. Translated, it gives CASSLGGGGYTF.